The clone carrying this TCR beta chain appeared a single time. Germline CDR1 is MNHNY and CDR2 is SVGAGI (reference sequence). J gave up 0 bases and V 5 bases, and 6 bases lay outside the gene matches. The CDR3 contains 17 residues. Per the original methods: Reference gene primer amplification gave nucleated cell count estimates. The protocol was immunoSEQ multiplex PCR, while the TCRdb copy is restricted to in-frame clones and leaves out a portion. For V, J and clone size, that table is used; D and trimming come from the DNA. The sample has more than 40,000 clones, roughly 88% seen once. This sample was included in a study of blood T cell repertoires in COVID-19. Background on the study: Sites across the United States, Italy and Spain contributed samples from acute and convalescent COVID-19. PBMCs, B-cell-depleted T cells, or T cells provided the cDNA or gDNA that made up the material.

Sequenced: peripheral blood. This clonotype was sampled from a human donor in a cohort sampled during active COVID-19. The donor label of this sample is uncertain. This rearrangement joins TRBV6-6 to TRBJ2-1; 11 nucleotides align to TRBD2. CDR3 nucleotides: TGTGCCAGCAGTCAGGGAACTAGCGGGGGCTCCTACAATGAGCAGTTCTTC. Translating it yields CASSQGTSGGSYNEQFF.